The 14 T cell receptor beta chains below were found in one sample sequenced in a study of cytomegalovirus exposure and HLA in healthy donors. 60 Vbeta and 13 Jbeta primers were used in PCR. Assay: immunoSEQ multiplex PCR; the TCRdb copy retains only in-frame clones and omits some. The profile shows around 130,000 clones, 70% to 90% of them singletons. The sample taken for sequencing was PBMCs. All receptors come from a woman aged 40 to 55 in good health and CMV-seropositive.

The V call is TRBV27, the J call TRBJ2-1; possibly TRBD1 for D (6 bases). Germline V lookup: CDR1 MNHEY, CDR2 SMNVEV (reference sequence). V dropped 4 bases and J dropped 9 bases, with 22 bases sitting between them. The CDR3 loop spans 16 amino acids. For the CDR3, the DNA is TGTGCCAGCAGTTCTGTAACAGGGACGGGTACAAGTGAGCAGTTCTTC. Its protein is CASSSVTGTGTSEQFF.

The rearrangement links TRBV4-3 to TRBJ2-6; no clear D. V lost 0 bases and J lost 0, with 9 bases in between. The CDR3 contains 17 residues. Germline V gene lookup returns CDR1 LGHNA and CDR2 YSLEER. CDR3 bases: TGCGCCAGCAGCCAAGATCCGCGGAGCTCTGGGGCCAACGTCCTGACTTTC. Translating gives CASSQDPRSSGANVLTF.

The CDR3 here is CASSLSQVSSGNTIYF. CDR3 nucleotide sequence: TGTGCCAGCAGCTTAAGTCAGGTCAGCTCTGGAAACACCATATATTTT. The chain has TRBV7-6 and TRBJ1-3; D is unresolved. Trimming shortened V by 2 bases and J by 0 bases, and 11 bases separated the two germline ends. The germline V gene has CDR1 SGHVS and CDR2 FNYEAQ. This CDR3 has 16 residues. Complete variable domain (other parts from reference TRBV7-6 and TRBJ1-3): GAGVSQSPRYKVTKRGQDVALRCDPISGHVSLYWYRQALGQGPEFLTYFNYEAQQDKSGLPNDRFSAERPEGSISTLTIQRTEQRDSAMYRCASSLSQVSSGNTIYFGEGSWLTVV.

This clone was counted between two and nine times. The chain is built from TRBV29-1 and TRBJ1-2, with D possibly matching TRBD1 (5 bases). The ends were cut back, 7 bases at V and 0 bases at J, with 12 bases in the middle. CDR1 is SQVTM, CDR2 ANQGSEA, per germline. The CDR3 has 13 amino acids. In nucleotides, the CDR3 is TGCAGCGCAGGCGGGGGGACTAACTATGGCTACACCTTC. Amino acids: CSAGGGTNYGYTF.

This clone was detected once. The gene calls are TRBV6-1 and TRBJ1-1, with TRBD1 matching over 9 bases. Germline CDR1 reads MNHNS; CDR2 reads SASEGT. V was clipped by 7 bases and J by 4 bases; unmatched bases: 7. The CDR3 totals 14 residues. The CDR3 loop reads CASNPGQGVTEAFF. The CDR3 DNA reads as TGTGCCAGCAACCCGGGACAGGGAGTCACTGAAGCTTTCTTT.

This clone was counted a single time. The chain has TRBV5-1 and TRBJ2-7; 12 bases line up with TRBD2. Per germline, CDR1 SGHRS and CDR2 YFSETQ. V gave up 4 bases and J gave up 6 bases; unmatched junction bases: 8. The CDR3 covers 15 residues. The CDR3 DNA reads TGCGCCAGCAGCAACCCCGGACTAGCGGGGTCCGAGCAGTACTTC. Its protein is CASSNPGLAGSEQYF.

V is TRBV7-2 and J is TRBJ2-7; a possible D gene is TRBD2 (7 bases). Deletions cut 6 bases from V and 3 bases from J, with 24 bases between. The CDR3 loop spans 17 amino acids. Germline loops: CDR1 SGHTA, CDR2 FQGNSA. In DNA, the CDR3 is TGTGCCAGCAGAGGGGGGGGGCTTACCCCTCCGGGCTACGAGCAGTACTTC. It specifies CASRGGGLTPPGYEQYF.

This sequence joins TRBV15 and TRBJ1-6; no clear D gene. Germline values: CDR1 LNHNV, CDR2 YYDKDF (reference sequence). The V end lost 1 base, the J end lost 5 bases, and 12 bases lay between the germline ends. CDR3 length equals 16 residues. Written as DNA, the CDR3 is TGTGCCACCAGCAGAGTTCCTGCCGCGGATAATTCACCCCTCCACTTT. It specifies CATSRVPAADNSPLHF.

The rearrangement links TRBV27 to TRBJ1-4; 9 bases agree with TRBD1. CDR1 is MNHEY, CDR2 SMNVEV, per germline (reference sequence). CDR3 size: 17 residues. V gave up 8 bases and J gave up 4 bases; unmatched junction bases: 14. In DNA, the CDR3 is TGTGCCAGCGCGCGTGTCGGGACAGGGACATATAATGAAAAACTGTTTTTT. Translating it yields CASARVGTGTYNEKLFF.

This sequence joins TRBV6-5 and TRBJ2-7, with TRBD1 matching over 9 bases. The CDR3 is 14 amino acids. Germline V gives CDR1 MNHEY, CDR2 SVGAGI. With V trimmed by 7 bases and J by 5 bases, 9 bases remained unmatched. The CDR3 DNA follows: TGTGCCAGCATCTCCGGGACAGGGTCCCACGAGCAGTACTTC. Its protein is CASISGTGSHEQYF.

Here the CDR3 DNA reads TGTGCCAGCAGCTTAGTGGCAGGGGTGGGCTCCTACGAGCAGTACTTC. This sequence encodes CASSLVAGVGSYEQYF. V and J are TRBV11-2 and TRBJ2-7; weak D call: TRBD1 (6 bases). Trimming took 1 base from V and 0 from J, leaving 13 bases between them. This CDR3 is 16 amino acids long. The germline gives CDR1 SGHAT, CDR2 FQNNGV.

This chain uses TRBV4-1 with TRBJ2-1, with a tentative D call TRBD2 (5 bases). The CDR3 runs to 13 residues. Germline V CDR1 and CDR2: MGHRA, YSYEKL. V lost 0 bases and J 7 bases, leaving 7 bases between the germline ends. The CDR3 coding sequence is TGCGCCAGCAGCCAAGAACTAGGGAATGAGCAGTTCTTC. Translated: CASSQELGNEQFF.

The rearrangement uses TRBV5-4 and TRBJ2-3, with D possibly being TRBD2 (6 bases). V lost 6 bases to trimming and J lost 0 bases, with 17 bases between them. The CDR3 is 16 residues long. Per the germline V gene, CDR1 is SGHNT and CDR2 is YYREEE (reference sequence). CDR3 sequence reads: CASKTWGESSTDTQYF. The CDR3, as DNA: TGTGCCAGCAAGACGTGGGGGGAGTCTAGCACAGATACGCAGTATTTT.

This clone was seen a few times. The gene calls are TRBV15 and TRBJ2-3; D gene unclear. Germline CDR1 LNHNV, CDR2 YYDKDF (reference sequence). The CDR3 extends over 12 amino acids. V was shortened by 0 bases and J by 6 bases, with 4 bases between the two germline ends. The CDR3 DNA reads TGTGCCACCAGCAGAGAAACTGATACGCAGTATTTT. Translating it yields CATSRETDTQYF. The full variable domain, its missing parts supplied by reference TRBV15 and TRBJ2-3, is DAMVIQNPRYQVTQFGKPVTLSCSQTLNHNVMYWYQQKSSQAPKLLFHYYDKDFNNEADTPDNFQSRRPNTSFCFLDIRSPGLGDTAMYLCATSRETDTQYFGPGTRLTVL.